These 5 T cell receptor beta chains came from one sample sequenced in a study of T cell repertoires in cytomegalovirus infection. From the reads, TCRdb called clonotypes with MiXCR, one entry per CDR3 protein. Altogether under 850,000 distinct CDR3 sequences are present, around 35% being singletons, with the ten largest covering approximately 18%. These receptors' targets are unknown. Here the sequenced sample was cultured PBMCs, taken from culture after CMV antigen stimulation. Source of these receptors: a human donor in good health (CMV status not recorded). Some clones in this sample may be carry-over from other donors' samples.

In this sample, this clonotype turned up a few times. This chain connects TRBV18 to TRBJ1-1; D unclear. Trimming removed 3 bases from V and 1 base from J, with 12 bases in between. Looked up from germline, CDR1 is KGHSH and CDR2 is LQKENI. The CDR3 has 15 amino acids. CDR3 DNA: TGTGCCAGCTCACCCCCGGCGGGCTGGAACACTGAAGCTTTCTTT. Translated, it gives CASSPPAGWNTEAFF.

This sequence joins TRBV12-3 or TRBV12-4 and TRBJ2-1; D uncertain. V gave up 4 bases and J gave up 4 bases, with 11 bases separating them. The CDR3 covers 14 residues. CDR3: CASSSQSRYNEQFF. Written as DNA, the CDR3 is TGTGCCAGCAGTTCCCAATCCCGATACAATGAGCAGTTCTTC.

The rearrangement joins TRBV19 to TRBJ2-1; weak D call: TRBD1 (6 bases). Germline V CDR1 and CDR2: LNHDA, SQIVND (reference sequence). The V end was cut by 3 bases, the J end by 3 bases, with 15 bases between. The CDR3 spans 16 residues. CDR3 amino acids: CASSIPAGTFYNEQFF. CDR3 coding DNA: TGTGCCAGTAGTATCCCCGCCGGGACATTCTACAATGAGCAGTTCTTC.

The chain recombines TRBV11-2 with TRBJ2-7, with unresolved D. CDR1 is SGHAT, CDR2 FQNNGV, per germline. The CDR3 sequence is 13 residues long. V gave up 4 bases and J gave up 4 bases, with 11 bases separating them. CDR3 bases: TGTGCCAGCAGCTCAGATTGGTTTTACGAGCAGTACTTC. As protein: CASSSDWFYEQYF.

In this sample, this clonotype turned up a few times. The chain carries TRBV27 and TRBJ2-5; TRBD2 is a possible D gene (5 bases). In germline, CDR1 is MNHEY, CDR2 SMNVEV (reference sequence). The ends were cut back, 3 bases at V and 2 bases at J, with 16 bases in the middle. The CDR3 spans 16 residues. The CDR3 nucleotides read TGTGCCAGCAGTTTCTTGGGGAGCCCTACTCAAGAGACCCAGTACTTC. Amino acids: CASSFLGSPTQETQYF.